This TCR beta chain was recorded in a study of T cell repertoires in cytomegalovirus infection. Study summary: Recently identified HLA-C-restricted CMV epitopes and well-studied HLA-B-restricted CMV epitopes were used by the study.

From the reads, TCRdb called clonotypes with MiXCR, one entry per CDR3 protein. The sample gives 370,000 or so distinct CDR3 sequences, about 32% of which show up once; around an eighth is in the top ten. V was pared by 1 base and J by 3 bases, with 10 bases between. The CDR3 sequence is 15 residues long. Looked up from germline, CDR1 is SGHRS and CDR2 is YFSETQ. As concerns this clonotype: What it binds is unknown.

Here the sequenced sample was cultured PBMCs, taken from culture after CMV antigen stimulation. This receptor was obtained from a human donor in good health (CMV status not recorded). Some clones in this sample may be carry-over from other donors' samples. V is TRBV5-1 and J is TRBJ1-4; no reliable D call. CDR3 sequence: CASSLYSGANEKLFF. The CDR3 DNA sequence: TGCGCCAGCAGCTTGTACTCCGGGGCTAATGAAAAACTGTTTTTT.